The TCR beta chain described here comes from a study of human CD4 T cells and Enterobacteriaceae. Measured with immunoSEQ multiplex PCR; TCRdb has only the in-frame clones, and not every one. The repertoire has roughly 30,000 clones, roughly four fifths of them found once; the top ten carry around 1.7%. All CD4+ cells other than CD45RA+CCR7+CD95- naive cells were sorted as memory, over 98% pure. The CDR3 is made up of 14 amino acids. Germline values: CDR1 SNHLY, CDR2 FYNNEI. Trimming took 2 bases from V and 4 from J, leaving 9 bases between them. The source material was memory CD4+ T cells from blood. This sequence joins TRBV2 and TRBJ1-3, with D unresolved. The clonotype originates from a human donor in good health. CDR3 residues: CASSELVRGNTIYF. The CDR3 DNA sequence: TGTGCCAGCAGTGAATTGGTCAGAGGAAACACCATATATTTT. The complete variable domain, with remaining parts taken from reference TRBV2 and TRBJ1-3, reads EPEVTQTPSHQVTQMGQEVILRCVPISNHLYFYWYRQILGQKVEFLVSFYNNEISEKSEIFDDQFSVERPDGSNFTLKIRSTKLEDSAMYFCASSELVRGNTIYFGEGSWLTVV.